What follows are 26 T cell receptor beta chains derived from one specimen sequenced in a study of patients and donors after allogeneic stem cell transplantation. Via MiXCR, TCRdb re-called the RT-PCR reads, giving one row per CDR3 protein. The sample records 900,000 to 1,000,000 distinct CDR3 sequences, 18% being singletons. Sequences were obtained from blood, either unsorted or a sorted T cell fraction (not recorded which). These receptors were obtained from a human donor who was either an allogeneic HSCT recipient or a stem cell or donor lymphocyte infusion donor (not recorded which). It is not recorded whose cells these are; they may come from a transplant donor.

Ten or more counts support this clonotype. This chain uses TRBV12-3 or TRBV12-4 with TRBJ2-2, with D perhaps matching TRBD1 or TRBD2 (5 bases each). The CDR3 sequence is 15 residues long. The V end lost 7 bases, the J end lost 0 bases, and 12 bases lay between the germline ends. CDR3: CASTRDGTNTGELFF. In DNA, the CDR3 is TGTGCCAGCACCCGGGACGGCACGAACACCGGGGAGCTGTTTTTT.

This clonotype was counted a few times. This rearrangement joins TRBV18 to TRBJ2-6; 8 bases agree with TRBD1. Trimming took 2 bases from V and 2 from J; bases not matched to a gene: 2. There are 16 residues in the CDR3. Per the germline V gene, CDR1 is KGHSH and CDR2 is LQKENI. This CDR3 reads CASSPGRGPGANVLTF. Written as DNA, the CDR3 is TGTGCCAGCTCACCAGGCAGGGGGCCTGGGGCCAACGTCCTGACTTTC.

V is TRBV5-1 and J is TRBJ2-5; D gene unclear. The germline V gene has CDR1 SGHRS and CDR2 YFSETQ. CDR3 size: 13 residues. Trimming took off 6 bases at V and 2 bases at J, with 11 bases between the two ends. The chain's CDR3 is CASTHDPQETQYF. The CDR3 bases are TGCGCCAGCACCCACGACCCTCAAGAGACCCAGTACTTC. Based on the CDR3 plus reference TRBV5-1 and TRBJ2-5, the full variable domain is KAGVTQTPRYLIKTRGQQVTLSCSPISGHRSVSWYQQTPGQGLQFLFEYFSETQRNKGNFPGRFSGRQFSNSRSEMNVSTLELGDSALYLCASTHDPQETQYFGPGTRLLVL.

This chain's CDR3 is CAWGTVSYEQYF. The CDR3, as DNA: TGTGCCTGGGGGACGGTCTCCTACGAGCAGTACTTC. The gene calls are TRBV30 and TRBJ2-7; D assignment may be TRBD1 or TRBD2 (5 bases each). Trimming removed 5 bases at V and 0 bases at J, with 8 bases between. This CDR3 is built from 12 residues. Germline lookup yields CDR1 GTSNPN and CDR2 SVGIG (reference sequence). The full variable domain, completed using reference TRBV30 and TRBJ2-7, is SQTIHQWPATLVQPVGSPLSLECTVEGTSNPNLYWYRQAAGRGLQLLFYSVGIGQISSEVPQNLSASRPQDRQFILSSKKLLLSDSGFYLCAWGTVSYEQYFGPGTRLTVT.

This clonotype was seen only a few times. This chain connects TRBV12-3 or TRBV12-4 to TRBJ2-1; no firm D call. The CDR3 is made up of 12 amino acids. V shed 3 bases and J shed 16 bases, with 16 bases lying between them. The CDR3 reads CASSFDGTWAFF. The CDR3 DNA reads TGTGCCAGCAGTTTTGACGGAACTTGGGCCTTCTTC.

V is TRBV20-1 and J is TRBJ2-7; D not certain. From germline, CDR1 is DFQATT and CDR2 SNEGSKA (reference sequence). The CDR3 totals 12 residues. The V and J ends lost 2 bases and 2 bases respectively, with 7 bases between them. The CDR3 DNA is TGCAGTGCTAGACGAACTACCTACGAGCAGTACTTC. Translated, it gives CSARRTTYEQYF.

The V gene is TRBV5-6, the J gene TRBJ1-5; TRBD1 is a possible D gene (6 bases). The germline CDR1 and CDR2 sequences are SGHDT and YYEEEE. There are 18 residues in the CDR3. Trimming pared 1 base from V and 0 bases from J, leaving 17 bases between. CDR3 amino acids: CASSLRRTEGYSNQPQHF. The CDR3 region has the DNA TGTGCCAGCAGCTTGAGGAGGACAGAGGGTTATAGCAATCAGCCCCAGCATTTT.

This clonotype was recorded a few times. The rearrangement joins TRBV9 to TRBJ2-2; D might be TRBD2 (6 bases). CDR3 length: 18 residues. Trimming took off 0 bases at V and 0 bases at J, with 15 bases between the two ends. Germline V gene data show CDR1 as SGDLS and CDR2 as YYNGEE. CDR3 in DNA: TGTGCCAGCAGCGTAGAGATTGGGGTAGCGGCGAACACCGGGGAGCTGTTTTTT. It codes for CASSVEIGVAANTGELFF.

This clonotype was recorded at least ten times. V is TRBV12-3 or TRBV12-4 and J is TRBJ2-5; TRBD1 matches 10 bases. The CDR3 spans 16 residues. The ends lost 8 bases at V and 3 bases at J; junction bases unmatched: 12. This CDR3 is CASRRSSGTGEETQYF. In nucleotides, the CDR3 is TGTGCCAGCCGCCGGTCGAGTGGGACAGGGGAAGAGACCCAGTACTTC.

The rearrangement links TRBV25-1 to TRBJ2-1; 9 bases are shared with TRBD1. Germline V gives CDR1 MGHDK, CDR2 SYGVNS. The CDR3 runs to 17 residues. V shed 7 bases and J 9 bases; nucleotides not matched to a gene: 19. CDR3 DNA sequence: TGTGCCAGCAACCCAACTCCCGGGACAGGGAGTTTCGGTGAGCAGTTCTTC. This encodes CASNPTPGTGSFGEQFF.

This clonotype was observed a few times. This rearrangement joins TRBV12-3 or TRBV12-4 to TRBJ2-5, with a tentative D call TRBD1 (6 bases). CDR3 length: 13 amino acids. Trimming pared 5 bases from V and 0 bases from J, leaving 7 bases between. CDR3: CASSRGNQETQYF. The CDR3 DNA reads TGTGCCAGCAGTAGGGGGAACCAAGAGACCCAGTACTTC.

The chain's CDR3 is CSATDGGRPQHF. The CDR3 nucleotides read TGCAGTGCCACCGACGGAGGGAGGCCCCAGCATTTT. V gene TRBV20-1 combines with J gene TRBJ1-5; D gene uncertain. The CDR3 length is 12 residues. With 6 bases removed from V and 9 bases from J, the gap between germline ends came to 15 bases. CDR1 DFQATT and CDR2 SNEGSKA come from the germline V gene (reference sequence).

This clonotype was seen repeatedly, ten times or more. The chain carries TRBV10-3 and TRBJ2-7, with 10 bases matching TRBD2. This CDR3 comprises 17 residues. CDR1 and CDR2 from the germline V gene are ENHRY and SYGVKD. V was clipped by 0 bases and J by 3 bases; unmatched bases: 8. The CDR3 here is CAISESQLAGVDYEQYF. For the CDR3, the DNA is TGTGCCATCAGTGAGTCCCAGCTAGCGGGGGTGGACTACGAGCAGTACTTC.

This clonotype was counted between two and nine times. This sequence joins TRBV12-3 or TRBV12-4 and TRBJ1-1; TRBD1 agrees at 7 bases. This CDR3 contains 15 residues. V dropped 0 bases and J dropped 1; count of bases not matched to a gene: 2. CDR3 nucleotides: TGTGCCAGCAGTTTAGCCTGGGACAGGAACACTGAAGCTTTCTTT. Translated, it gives CASSLAWDRNTEAFF.

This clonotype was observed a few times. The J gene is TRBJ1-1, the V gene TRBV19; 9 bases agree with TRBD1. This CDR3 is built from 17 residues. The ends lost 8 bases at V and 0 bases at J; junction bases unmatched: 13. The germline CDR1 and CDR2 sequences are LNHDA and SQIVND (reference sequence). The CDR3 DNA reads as TGTGCCAGTCGAAACAGGGGGCGCAGGGAGATGAACACTGAAGCTTTCTTT. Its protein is CASRNRGRREMNTEAFF.

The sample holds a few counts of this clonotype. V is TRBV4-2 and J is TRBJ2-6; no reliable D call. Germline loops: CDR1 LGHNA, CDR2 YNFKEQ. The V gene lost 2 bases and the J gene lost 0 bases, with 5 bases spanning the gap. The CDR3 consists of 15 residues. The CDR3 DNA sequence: TGTGCCAGCAGCCAACTCCCCTCTGGGGCCAACGTCCTGACTTTC. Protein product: CASSQLPSGANVLTF.

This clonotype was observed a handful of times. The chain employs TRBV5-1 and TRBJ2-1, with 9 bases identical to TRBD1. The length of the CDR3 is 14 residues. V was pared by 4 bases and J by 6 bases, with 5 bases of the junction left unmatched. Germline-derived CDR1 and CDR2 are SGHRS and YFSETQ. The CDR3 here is CASSAQGAFNEQFF. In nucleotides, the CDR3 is TGCGCCAGCAGCGCACAGGGGGCTTTCAATGAGCAGTTCTTC. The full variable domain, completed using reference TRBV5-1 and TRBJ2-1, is KAGVTQTPRYLIKTRGQQVTLSCSPISGHRSVSWYQQTPGQGLQFLFEYFSETQRNKGNFPGRFSGRQFSNSRSEMNVSTLELGDSALYLCASSAQGAFNEQFFGPGTRLTVL.

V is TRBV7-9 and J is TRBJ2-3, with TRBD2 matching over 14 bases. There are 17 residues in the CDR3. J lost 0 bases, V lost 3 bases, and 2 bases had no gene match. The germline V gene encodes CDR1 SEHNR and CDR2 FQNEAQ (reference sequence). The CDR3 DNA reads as TGTGCCAGCAGCTTGACTAGCGGGAGGGGTAGCACAGATACGCAGTATTTT. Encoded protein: CASSLTSGRGSTDTQYF.

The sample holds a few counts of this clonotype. CDR3 in amino acids: CATSRLEGRSTDTQYF. DNA for the CDR3: TGTGCCACCAGCAGACTGGAGGGCCGGAGCACAGATACGCAGTATTTT. The J gene is TRBJ2-3, the V gene TRBV15, with D perhaps matching TRBD2 (6 bases). V was trimmed by 2 bases and J by 0 bases, leaving 12 bases between them. The CDR3 runs to 16 residues. CDR1 LNHNV and CDR2 YYDKDF come from the germline V gene (reference sequence).

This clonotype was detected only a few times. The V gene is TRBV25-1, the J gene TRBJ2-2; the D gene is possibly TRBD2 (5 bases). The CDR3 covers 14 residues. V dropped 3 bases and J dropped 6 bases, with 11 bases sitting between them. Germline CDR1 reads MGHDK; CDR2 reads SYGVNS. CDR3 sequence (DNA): TGTGCCAGCAGTGATATGGCCGGGGCCGGGGAGCTGTTTTTT. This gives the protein CASSDMAGAGELFF.

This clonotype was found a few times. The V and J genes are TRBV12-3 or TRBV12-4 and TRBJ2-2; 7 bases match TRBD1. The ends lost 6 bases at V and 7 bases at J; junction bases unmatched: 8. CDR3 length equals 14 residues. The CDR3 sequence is CASRGQSLDGELFF. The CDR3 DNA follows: TGTGCCAGCAGGGGACAGTCCCTGGACGGGGAGCTGTTTTTT.

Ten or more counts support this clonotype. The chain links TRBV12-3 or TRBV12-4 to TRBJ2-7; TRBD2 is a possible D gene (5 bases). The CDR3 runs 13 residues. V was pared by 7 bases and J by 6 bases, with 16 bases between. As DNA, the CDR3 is TGTGCCAGCACCGCCCGGACTGGAGGCGAGCAGTACTTC. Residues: CASTARTGGEQYF.

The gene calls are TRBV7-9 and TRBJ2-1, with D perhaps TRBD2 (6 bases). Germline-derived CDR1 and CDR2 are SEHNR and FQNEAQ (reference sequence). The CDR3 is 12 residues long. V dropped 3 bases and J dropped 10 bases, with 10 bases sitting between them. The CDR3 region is CASSFFAGEQFF. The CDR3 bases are TGTGCCAGCAGCTTTTTTGCGGGAGAGCAGTTCTTC.

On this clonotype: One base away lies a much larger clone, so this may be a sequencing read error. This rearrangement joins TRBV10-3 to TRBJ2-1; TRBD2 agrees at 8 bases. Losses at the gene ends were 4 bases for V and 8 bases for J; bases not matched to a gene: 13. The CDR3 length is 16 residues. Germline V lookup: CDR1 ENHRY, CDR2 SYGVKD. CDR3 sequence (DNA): TGTGCCATCAGTGTGAGAGCGGGGGTTTTTGGTTATGAGCAGTTCTTC. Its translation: CAISVRAGVFGYEQFF.

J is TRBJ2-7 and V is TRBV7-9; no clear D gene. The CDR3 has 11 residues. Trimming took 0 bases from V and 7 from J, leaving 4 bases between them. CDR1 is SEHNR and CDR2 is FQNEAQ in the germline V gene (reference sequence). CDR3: CASSLAPEQYF. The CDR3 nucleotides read TGTGCCAGCAGCTTAGCTCCAGAGCAGTACTTC.

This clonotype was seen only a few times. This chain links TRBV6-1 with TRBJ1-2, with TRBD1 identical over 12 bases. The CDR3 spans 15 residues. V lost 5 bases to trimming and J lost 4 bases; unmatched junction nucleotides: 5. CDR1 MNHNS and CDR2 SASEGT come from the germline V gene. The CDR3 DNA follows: TGTGCCAGCAGTCACCGGGACAGGGGGCTCTATGGCTACACCTTC. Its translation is CASSHRDRGLYGYTF.